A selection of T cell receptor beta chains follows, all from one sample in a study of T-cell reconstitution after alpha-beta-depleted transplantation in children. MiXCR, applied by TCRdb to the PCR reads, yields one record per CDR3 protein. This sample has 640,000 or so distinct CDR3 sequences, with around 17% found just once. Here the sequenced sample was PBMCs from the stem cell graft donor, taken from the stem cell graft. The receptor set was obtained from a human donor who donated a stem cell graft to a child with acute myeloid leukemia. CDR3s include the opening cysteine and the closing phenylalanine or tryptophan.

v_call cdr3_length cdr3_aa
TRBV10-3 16 CAISDPGQVPKSTQYF
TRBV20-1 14 CSAHPRQDRGELFF
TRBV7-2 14 CASSSPSSYYGYTF
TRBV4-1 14 CASSQTGETGELFF
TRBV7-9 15 CASSSVPGQLYEQYF
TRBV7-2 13 CASSPGREQPQHF
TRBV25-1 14 CASSEGQTNTEAFF
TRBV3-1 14 CASSRGRAGQPQHF
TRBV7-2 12 CASSLPSIMAFF
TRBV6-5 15 CASSSRGSGANVLTF
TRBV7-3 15 CASSPPSGIQETQYF
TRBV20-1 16 CSARGYDRVSYNEQFF
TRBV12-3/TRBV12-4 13 CASALGPPSPLHF
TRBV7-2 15 CASRVGGGAEAPQYF
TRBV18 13 CASSADQQETQYF
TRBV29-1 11 CSVVHPSTQYF
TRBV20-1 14 CSARSFVGDTTQYF
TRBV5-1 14 CASSLAWDTYGYTF
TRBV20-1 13 CSARGAGGNIQYF
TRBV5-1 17 CASSLGAYVGLNTEAFF
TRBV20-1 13 CSAPNRGTGGAFF
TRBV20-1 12 CSARVGPQPQHF
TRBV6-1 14 CASSRRDRETEAFF
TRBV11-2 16 CASSLGSGTSGTEAFF
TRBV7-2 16 CASSSRDGVPNEKLFF
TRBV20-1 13 CSARALGLSEQYF
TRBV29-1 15 CSVDRAPRTNYGYTF
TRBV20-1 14 CSATAALGANVLTF
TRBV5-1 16 CASSLGVSVFQETQYF
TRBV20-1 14 CSARGPVPPETQYF
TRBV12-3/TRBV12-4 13 CASTKTAGSRAFF
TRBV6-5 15 CASSYSTGSTDTQYF
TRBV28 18 CAPSNRHGWETGANVLTF
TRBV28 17 CASRVRQGAYSNQPQHF
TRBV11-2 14 CASKEVVANTEAFF
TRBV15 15 CATSKNGKNTGELFF
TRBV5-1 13 CASSLSRNTEAFF
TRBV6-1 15 CASSEGAWGPDTQYF
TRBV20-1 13 CSAREGANSPLHF
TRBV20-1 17 CSARPTRTGRNNSPLHF
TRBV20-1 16 CSAPRRGSGSYNEQFF
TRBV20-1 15 CSARALAGVINEQFF
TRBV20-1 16 CSASRTDTGGTDTQYF
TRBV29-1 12 CSVGSFTDTQYF
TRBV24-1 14 CATSATQIQETQYF
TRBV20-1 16 CSARDVWLGQAYEQYF
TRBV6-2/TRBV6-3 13 CASSPLAYDHQHF
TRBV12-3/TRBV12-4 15 CASSFPAGGPKEQFF
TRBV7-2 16 CASSLGGSAGNYGYTF
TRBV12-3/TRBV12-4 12 CASTPQGTEAFF
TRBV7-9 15 CASSPPTGGNTEAFF
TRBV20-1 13 CSARDGRWGEQFF
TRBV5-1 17 CASSSWTSGGALNEQFF
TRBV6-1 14 CASTDIDSAYEQYF